Presented here are 12 T cell receptor beta chains from one specimen sequenced in a study of blood T cell repertoires in COVID-19. Only in-frame clones appear in the TCRdb table, and some are missing; sequencing was by immunoSEQ multiplex PCR. The table has tens of thousands of clones, over 75% seen once. The sequencing input was peripheral blood. All receptors derive from a woman aged 70-85 years with acute or convalescent COVID-19.

This clone appeared a few times. V usage is TRBV5-1 and J usage is TRBJ2-7; no firm D call. The CDR3 is 14 amino acids. With 1 base removed from V and 7 bases from J, the gap between germline ends came to 15 bases. Germline assignment: CDR1 SGHRS and CDR2 YFSETQ. Here the CDR3 reads CASSLSEPTDEQYV. DNA of the CDR3: TGCGCCAGCAGCTTGTCAGAGCCTACAGATGAGCAGTACGTC.

V and J are TRBV7-9 and TRBJ2-1; 7 bases agree with TRBD1. Germline trimming cut 5 bases from V and 4 bases from J; bases unmatched to any gene: 14. Looked up from germline, CDR1 is SEHNR and CDR2 is FQNEAQ (reference sequence). The CDR3 sequence is 17 residues long. CDR3 region: CASSITPGTETYNEQFF. CDR3 coding DNA: TGTGCCAGCAGCATAACACCCGGGACAGAGACTTACAATGAGCAGTTCTTC.

Comment on this clone: Other DNA sequences in the same sample also yield this CDR3. The chain uses TRBV6-5 and TRBJ1-6, with 9 positions matching TRBD1. The CDR3 runs to 15 residues. Germline assignment: CDR1 MNHEY and CDR2 SVGAGI. With 4 bases clipped from V and 8 bases from J, the junction kept 6 bases outside the gene matches. The CDR3 nucleotides read TGTGCCAGCAGTTGGGGAACAGGGGGCGATTCACCCCTCCACTTT. It codes for CASSWGTGGDSPLHF.

This clone has just one count. The V gene is TRBV6-4, the J gene TRBJ1-2; no firm D call. This CDR3 has 16 amino acids. Trimming pared 5 bases from V and 2 bases from J, leaving 18 bases between. Germline assignment: CDR1 MRHNA and CDR2 SNTAGT. The DNA for the CDR3 is TGTGCCAGCAGTCCTCCCGGGGAGGGTACCAACTATGGCTACACCTTC. As protein: CASSPPGEGTNYGYTF.

J is TRBJ2-1 and V is TRBV29-1; tentative D call: TRBD2 (6 bases). Germline values: CDR1 SQVTM, CDR2 ANQGSEA. Trimming shortened V by 2 bases and J by 3 bases, and 11 bases separated the two germline ends. The CDR3 is 14 amino acids. The CDR3 loop is CSVETGAGYNEQFF. In DNA, the CDR3 is TGCAGCGTTGAAACGGGAGCGGGCTACAATGAGCAGTTCTTC.

The chain carries TRBV6-5 and TRBJ2-1; D is perhaps TRBD2 (6 bases). Germline lookup yields CDR1 MNHEY and CDR2 SVGAGI. The length of the CDR3 is 14 residues. The ends were cut back, 6 bases at V and 2 bases at J, with 11 bases in the middle. This CDR3 reads CASRIRTTYNEQFF. In nucleotides, the CDR3 is TGTGCCAGCAGAATCCGGACTACCTACAATGAGCAGTTCTTC.

The rearrangement uses TRBV29-1 and TRBJ2-1; tentative D call: TRBD2 (6 bases). Trimming removed 2 bases from V and 9 bases from J, with 14 bases in between. The length of the CDR3 is 13 residues. The germline CDR1 and CDR2 sequences are SQVTM and ANQGSEA. CDR3 bases: TGCAGCGTTGAAATAGTTCGGGGGTCTGAGCAGTTCTTC. It translates to CSVEIVRGSEQFF.

The chain links TRBV19 to TRBJ2-5; tentatively, D is TRBD1 (5 bases). CDR1 and CDR2 (germline): LNHDA, SQIVND (reference sequence). V lost 5 bases to trimming and J lost 7 bases, with 20 bases between them. This CDR3 contains 15 residues. CDR3 sequence reads: CASSLGVGRVVTQYF. CDR3 nucleotides: TGTGCCAGTAGTCTTGGGGTGGGCAGGGTCGTGACCCAGTACTTC.

The chain links TRBV27 to TRBJ2-1; 10 bases align to TRBD2. Germline values: CDR1 MNHEY, CDR2 SMNVEV (reference sequence). V lost 5 bases, J lost 12 bases, and 13 bases stayed unmatched. This CDR3 has 15 amino acids. CDR3 amino acids: CASSPGASGSGVQFF. The CDR3 region has the DNA TGTGCCAGCAGTCCCGGGGCTAGCGGGAGTGGCGTGCAGTTCTTC.

The chain is built from TRBV6-2 or TRBV6-3 and TRBJ1-5; D is ambiguous. The CDR3 runs 13 residues. Trimming removed 0 bases from V and 9 bases from J, with 9 bases in between. From germline, CDR1 is MNHEY and CDR2 SVGEGT. The CDR3 here is CASSYSFVWPQHF. The CDR3 region has the DNA TGTGCCAGCAGTTACTCGTTCGTATGGCCCCAGCATTTT.

The V call is TRBV29-1, the J call TRBJ2-5, with 7 bases that match TRBD2. The CDR3 sequence is 13 residues long. V lost 7 bases and J lost 4; bases outside the gene matches: 9. Germline V gene lookup returns CDR1 SQVTM and CDR2 ANQGSEA. This CDR3 reads CSGRGAGVETQYF. In DNA, the CDR3 is TGCAGCGGGAGAGGGGCGGGAGTAGAGACCCAGTACTTC.

This CDR3 is CASSLRTGVYSNQPQHF. The CDR3 DNA follows: TGTGCCAGCAGCTTAAGGACAGGCGTTTATAGCAATCAGCCCCAGCATTTT. This chain joins TRBV7-2 and TRBJ1-5; 7 nucleotides match TRBD1. Per germline, CDR1 SGHTA and CDR2 FQGNSA. This CDR3 is built from 17 residues. With V trimmed by 2 bases and J by 0 bases, 7 bases remained unmatched.